The 5 T cell receptor beta chains presented below share a single source sample, sequenced in a study of T-cell memory formation after mild COVID-19. TCRdb fed the 5' RACE reads into MiXCR, producing one record per CDR3 protein. The table includes around 390,000 distinct CDR3 sequences, approximately 15% detected once. The specimen was PBMCs or a T cell subset sorted from them (not recorded which). Receptors were obtained from a young man who had mild COVID-19 (a few samples of this study predate the infection). Cell type and time point are not known.

The gene calls are TRBV29-1 and TRBJ2-1; 10 nucleotides match TRBD1. With 0 bases clipped from V and 2 bases from J, the junction kept 7 bases outside the gene matches. CDR3 length: 17 amino acids. Germline V lookup: CDR1 SQVTM, CDR2 ANQGSEA. The CDR3, as DNA: TGCAGCGTTGAAGATTTTCCGGGACAGGGGACCTACAATGAGCAGTTCTTC. Its translation is CSVEDFPGQGTYNEQFF.

The rearrangement uses TRBV18 and TRBJ2-7, with D possibly matching TRBD1 (6 bases). The CDR3 consists of 13 residues. CDR1 and CDR2 from the germline V gene are KGHSH and LQKENI. Trimming left V 4 bases short and J 9 bases short, with 16 bases between. This CDR3 reads CASSRGQTTLQYV. In DNA form, the CDR3 reads TGTGCCAGCTCACGGGGGCAGACTACGTTGCAGTACGTC.

This clonotype has a handful of counts. V is TRBV7-6 and J is TRBJ2-2, with D perhaps assigned TRBD1 or TRBD2 (6 bases each). The CDR3 covers 16 residues. The germline V and J ends were trimmed by 4 bases and 6 bases, with 18 bases remaining between them. In germline, CDR1 is SGHVS, CDR2 FNYEAQ. CDR3 amino acids: CASSSYSGEVAGELFF. Here the CDR3 DNA reads TGTGCCAGCAGCTCTTACTCAGGGGAGGTTGCCGGGGAGCTGTTTTTT.

V gene TRBV6-5 combines with J gene TRBJ1-2; D call uncertain. The germline CDR1 and CDR2 sequences are MNHEY and SVGAGI. CDR3 length: 13 amino acids. Trimming removed 6 bases at V and 4 bases at J, with 12 bases between. CDR3 bases: TGTGCCAGCAGCCCCTCATCCGGCTATGGCTACACCTTC. Its translation: CASSPSSGYGYTF.

The chain is built from TRBV24-1 and TRBJ2-2; D is undetermined. The CDR3 extends over 14 amino acids. Germline loops: CDR1 KGHDR, CDR2 SFDVKD. Deletions cut 5 bases from V and 6 bases from J, with 12 bases between. The CDR3 loop is CATSAMGPPGELFF. The CDR3 DNA reads as TGTGCCACCAGTGCAATGGGCCCTCCCGGGGAGCTGTTTTTT.